The text below deals with one T cell receptor (beta chain). Its antigen is not known. The CDR3 is 14 amino acids. Germline V gives CDR1 SQVTM, CDR2 ANQGSEA. V dropped 2 bases and J dropped 4 bases, with 12 bases sitting between them. TCRdb keeps only in-frame clones here, not all; method: immunoSEQ multiplex PCR. The sample includes about 870,000 clones, approximately 92% of them seen just once. CD8 cells regarded as naive lacked CD45RO, were positively chosen for CCR7, and omitted terminally differentiated effector memory CD45RA+ cells. This sample was included in a study of shared clonotypes between healthy human individuals. Study outcomes and limitations: Shared across a few donors were 5% to 6% of the naive CD4 clonotypes.

The clonotype was recovered from a man in his thirties or forties in good health. What was sequenced was naive CD8+ T cells sorted from blood. V gene TRBV29-1 combines with J gene TRBJ1-5; a weak D match, TRBD1 (5 bases). CDR3 sequence reads: CSVETGQPNQPQHF. The CDR3 region has the DNA TGCAGCGTTGAAACAGGCCAACCTAATCAGCCCCAGCATTTT.